Shown below are 16 T cell receptor beta chains from a single sample sequenced in a study of cytotoxic CD8 clonotypes in ibrutinib-treated CLL. Assay used: immunoSEQ multiplex PCR; TCRdb lists only in-frame clones, some missing. This sample has around 310,000 clones; just under 80% occur once, and the top ten carry roughly 7%. Material: PBMCs, obtained before ibrutinib treatment. The receptor set was obtained from a human donor with chronic lymphocytic leukemia.

The chain carries TRBV7-6 and TRBJ2-7; the D is unclear. The V end was cut by 2 bases, the J end by 6 bases, with 8 bases between. The germline V gene encodes CDR1 SGHVS and CDR2 FNYEAQ. CDR3 length: 12 residues. The CDR3 sequence: CASSLTNLEQYF. In nucleotides, the CDR3 is TGTGCCAGCAGCTTAACCAATCTCGAGCAGTACTTC.

This clone was recorded once. The chain couples TRBV29-1 to TRBJ1-3; TRBD1 aligns across 7 bases. CDR3 size: 14 residues. Germline CDR1 SQVTM, CDR2 ANQGSEA. Germline trimming cut 4 bases from V and 0 bases from J; bases unmatched to any gene: 3. The DNA of the CDR3 is TGCAGCGTTGTCACAGGGGACTCTGGAAACACCATATATTTT. Protein: CSVVTGDSGNTIYF.

The rearrangement uses TRBV6-5 and TRBJ2-7; 7 bases are a match to TRBD2. From germline, CDR1 is MNHEY and CDR2 SVGAGI. The CDR3 extends over 15 amino acids. J lost 5 bases, V lost 7 bases, and 14 bases had no gene match. CDR3 DNA: TGTGCCAGCACAACGGGACTACATCTCCTAGACGAGCAGTACTTC. It specifies CASTTGLHLLDEQYF.

The rearrangement uses TRBV27 and TRBJ2-7; the D gene is possibly TRBD2 (7 bases). The CDR3 is 14 residues long. Trimming shortened V by 5 bases and J by 2 bases, and 13 bases separated the two germline ends. Germline-derived CDR1 and CDR2 are MNHEY and SMNVEV (reference sequence). The CDR3 sequence: CASSPRGGPYEQYF. CDR3 coding DNA: TGTGCCAGCAGTCCGAGGGGGGGGCCCTACGAGCAGTACTTC.

The chain recombines TRBV25-1 with TRBJ2-1; D is tentatively TRBD1 or TRBD2 (6 bases each). Germline V gene lookup returns CDR1 MGHDK and CDR2 SYGVNS. The CDR3 covers 14 residues. V lost 2 bases to trimming and J lost 5 bases, with 10 bases between them. In nucleotides, the CDR3 is TGTGCCAGCAGTGAACCCGGGGGCCACAATGAGCAGTTCTTC. As protein: CASSEPGGHNEQFF.

This clone was detected only a few times. The chain couples TRBV23-1 to TRBJ2-6; D is perhaps TRBD1 (6 bases). TRBV23-1 is known as an ORF, though its function is uncertain. The CDR3 is made up of 18 amino acids. Trimming shortened V by 6 bases and J by 0 bases, and 18 bases separated the two germline ends. The CDR3 sequence: CASSPPDSPISGANVLTF. In DNA, the CDR3 is TGCGCCAGCAGCCCGCCGGACAGCCCAATCTCTGGGGCCAACGTCCTGACTTTC.

The V and J genes are TRBV4-3 and TRBJ2-7; 10 bases are a match to TRBD1. The CDR3 runs to 15 residues. J was trimmed by 3 bases and V by 1 base; bases with no gene match: 3. In germline, CDR1 is LGHNA, CDR2 YSLEER. The CDR3 nucleotides read TGCGCCAGCAGCCAAGGAGGGACAGGGGACTACGAGCAGTACTTC. Its translation is CASSQGGTGDYEQYF.

The V and J genes are TRBV25-1 and TRBJ2-3; 9 bases agree with TRBD1. The CDR3 consists of 16 residues. Germline CDR1 and CDR2: MGHDK and SYGVNS. The J segment lost 0 bases and the V segment lost 6 bases, leaving 7 bases of the junction unmatched. CDR3 protein: CASRSGTGMSTDTQYF. CDR3 sequence (DNA): TGTGCCAGCAGATCCGGGACAGGGATGAGCACAGATACGCAGTATTTT.

The V call is TRBV7-9, the J call TRBJ2-7, with 8 bases aligning to TRBD1. The CDR3 has 15 amino acids. Germline CDR1 reads SEHNR; CDR2 reads FQNEAQ (reference sequence). Unmatched junction bases numbered 7, after V lost 2 bases and J lost 4 bases. DNA of the CDR3: TGTGCCAGCAGCTTACACGGGACAGGAATATACGAGCAGTACTTC. This codes for CASSLHGTGIYEQYF.

The table lists this clone with a count of one. V usage is TRBV9 and J usage is TRBJ2-3; TRBD2 matches at 9 bases. The CDR3 runs 15 residues. The trim removed 2 bases at V and 3 bases at J, leaving 4 bases unmatched. Germline V CDR1 and CDR2: SGDLS, YYNGEE. CDR3 sequence reads: CASSVSGRTTDTQYF. The CDR3 nucleotides read TGTGCCAGCAGCGTCAGCGGGAGGACGACAGATACGCAGTATTTT. The whole variable domain, filled in from reference TRBV9 and TRBJ2-3, reads DSGVTQTPKHLITATGQRVTLRCSPRSGDLSVYWYQQSLDQGLQFLIQYYNGEERAKGNILERFSAQQFPDLHSELNLSSLELGDSALYFCASSVSGRTTDTQYFGPGTRLTVL.

The chain recombines TRBV30 with TRBJ2-7, with a tentative D call TRBD1 (6 bases). V lost 2 bases and J 3 bases, leaving 8 bases between the germline ends. Germline lookup yields CDR1 GTSNPN and CDR2 SVGIG (reference sequence). The CDR3 loop spans 12 amino acids. The CDR3 spells CAWSQGIYEQYF. CDR3 DNA: TGTGCCTGGAGTCAGGGGATCTACGAGCAGTACTTC.

CDR3 in DNA: TGTGCCAGCTCACCACAAGGGGGCAATCAGCCCCAGCATTTT. It is translated as CASSPQGGNQPQHF. The chain is built from TRBV18 and TRBJ1-5; D perhaps matches TRBD1 (5 bases). The germline V and J ends were trimmed by 1 base and 2 bases, with 6 bases remaining between them. Germline CDR1 reads KGHSH; CDR2 reads LQKENI. This CDR3 contains 14 residues.

This chain uses TRBV29-1 with TRBJ1-1; 9 bases align to TRBD1. J lost 4 bases, V lost 0 bases, and 9 bases had no gene match. In germline, CDR1 is SQVTM, CDR2 ANQGSEA. The CDR3 length is 16 residues. The CDR3 bases are TGCAGCGTTGAAGATCCCTTCGACAGGGGGTCCACTGAAGCTTTCTTT. This gives the protein CSVEDPFDRGSTEAFF.

The J gene is TRBJ2-5, the V gene TRBV10-1; D might be TRBD1 (6 bases). V was pared by 3 bases and J by 2 bases, with 13 bases between. The germline CDR1 and CDR2 sequences are WNHNN and SYGVQD (reference sequence). This CDR3 spans 15 amino acids. CDR3 in DNA: TGCGCCAGCAGTGAAAGGCGAGGGGGACAAGAGACCCAGTACTTC. It yields the protein CASSERRGGQETQYF.

The gene calls are TRBV7-2 and TRBJ1-2, with D perhaps TRBD1 (6 bases). Germline V gene lookup returns CDR1 SGHTA and CDR2 FQGNSA. V was clipped by 7 bases and J by 4 bases, with 10 bases between them. The CDR3 consists of 12 residues. The CDR3 coding sequence is TGTGCCAGCACTGACAGGCTCTATGGCTACACCTTC. Translating it yields CASTDRLYGYTF.

Points on this clone: The same CDR3 can be traced to other DNA sequences in this sample. The chain combines TRBV2 with TRBJ2-7; D might be TRBD1 (6 bases). The CDR3 sequence is 14 residues long. Trimming removed 3 bases from V and 1 base from J, with 10 bases in between. The germline CDR1 and CDR2 sequences are SNHLY and FYNNEI. The CDR3 nucleotides read TGTGCCAGCAGTGAGCAGGGGAGATCCTACGAGCAGTACTTC. It specifies CASSEQGRSYEQYF.